This T cell receptor (beta chain) was captured in a study of blood T cell repertoires in COVID-19 (dated by TCRdb to the early 2020s). About the full investigation: Samples from collaborators originated in the United States, Italy and Spain and spanned both the acute and convalescent phases of COVID-19. HLA class I and class II types, where available, came from metadata supplied by the sample provider rather than from assay-based typing. A freely available public database, intended as a resource for researchers studying the immune response to SARS-CoV-2, is where the repertoires were released. A de-identified subject ID, COVID-19 status, age in years and sex were almost always included in the sample metadata. Deeply sampled blood TCRbeta repertoires from subjects exposed to, actively infected with, or recovered from COVID-19 were included in the dataset. The samples were drawn from two sources: the first 160 participants of the ongoing ImmuneRACE study, and 1,200 or so subjects contributed by 6 global collaborators. The material from the prospective study consisted of cDNA or gDNA derived from T cells, B-cell-depleted T cells, or PBMCs.

Comments on this clone: The antigen it recognizes is unknown. The record has no base qualities; no much larger clone is one base away.

Broader findings and caveats from the paper: How much clinical and demographic metadata was included differed by source and by participant, and the metadata was provided uncurated.

Whole blood was collected in K2EDTA tubes by collaborating institutions according to the institutions' own protocols. For TCRbeta analysis, collaborators shipped samples as frozen whole blood, isolated PBMCs, or DNA extracted from either of those sample types. TCRbeta CDR3 regions were amplified from genomic DNA using the immunoSEQ Assay, a bias-controlled multiplex PCR. As for how the authors treated the data: Within the assay, amplification of reference gene primers was used to estimate how many nucleated cells each sample contained. To quantify the absolute abundance of each unique TCRbeta CDR3 rearrangement, sequence reads were collapsed and filtered. For each sample, productive Simpson clonality was calculated by taking the square root of Simpson's diversity index across productive rearrangements. TCRdb stores this immuneACCESS table with in-frame sequences only. Part of the clones is absent; in the studies checked, under half of the shortfall reflects unresolved V genes, and no reason is known for the rest. V and J calls and clone size are given by that table; D and trimming were obtained from the DNA. The sample has around 25,000 clones on record, nearly 90% of them singletons. 9.7% of the sample rests with the top ten.

From the cysteine up to the phenylalanine, the CDR3 has a length of 14 residues. The sequence is cut down to CDR3 DNA, 42 bases in frame from base 1. The trim is 4 bases for V and 4 bases for J, with a gap of 13 bases between the germline ends. Looking up the germline V gene yields CDR1 MGHDK and CDR2 SYGVNS. The sequence was obtained from a man aged 70 or older with acute or convalescent COVID-19. Rearrangement joined TRBV25-1 to TRBJ1-2, with the D gene not confidently named. Sequencing used peripheral blood. The DNA sequence is TGTGCCAGCAGTGGTCCGGGAGGCCTCTATGGCTACACCTTC. It codes for CASSGPGGLYGYTF.